Listed below are T cell receptor beta chains from one sample, sequenced in a study of blood T cell repertoires in COVID-19. Clones were read by immunoSEQ multiplex PCR, and TCRdb kept only the in-frame ones, dropping some. The sample shows 200,000 or so clones, around four fifths of them seen only once. The sequenced sample was peripheral blood. The source of these receptors is a human donor in a cohort sampled during active COVID-19. Both conserved end residues are part of each CDR3. A D gene is named only where the DNA matches it firmly. Clone size is shown for a subset of rows, as once, few, many or a class of expanded clone.

TRBV27	NA	TRBJ1-4	TRBD1	CASSLSGFFTGQWTNEKLFF	TGTGCCAGCAGTTTATCGGGGTTTTTTACGGGACAGTGGACTAATGAAAAACTGTTTTTT
TRBV28	NA	TRBJ2-5	TRBD2	CASSLAGRGEETQYF	TGTGCCAGCAGCTTAGCGGGACGGGGGGAGGAGACCCAGTACTTC
TRBV30	few	TRBJ2-5	TRBD2	CAWASGGLQETQYF	TGTGCCTGGGCTAGCGGGGGGCTCCAAGAGACCCAGTACTTC
TRBV5-1	NA	TRBJ2-3	TRBD2	CASRRLAASTDTQYF	TGCGCCAGCAGGAGACTAGCGGCTAGCACAGATACGCAGTATTTT
TRBV12-3/TRBV12-4	NA	TRBJ1-2	TRBD1	CASSFSVGQDYTF	TGTGCCAGCAGTTTCTCTGTCGGACAGGACTACACCTTC
TRBV3-1/TRBV3-2	NA	TRBJ2-3	NA	CASSNQAAIRLYF	TGTGCCAGCAGCAACCAAGCGGCAATCCGGCTGTATTTT
TRBV6-5	NA	TRBJ2-7	NA	CASSYSNSGGVEQYF	TGTGCCAGCAGTTACTCGAATTCCGGGGGAGTGGAGCAGTACTTC
TRBV28	NA	TRBJ2-5	TRBD1	CASSSNRGLGETQYF	TGTGCCAGCAGTTCGAACAGGGGGCTGGGGGAGACCCAGTACTTC
TRBV7-2	NA	TRBJ1-1	NA	CASSFTVNTEAFF	TGTGCCAGCAGCTTCACGGTGAACACTGAAGCTTTCTTT
TRBV7-7	NA	TRBJ2-7	NA	CASSPHPGSTYEQYF	TGTGCCAGCAGCCCTCACCCGGGATCCACCTACGAGCAGTACTTC
TRBV20-1	few	TRBJ1-2	NA	CSASGGYGYTF	TGCAGTGCTTCGGGGGGTTATGGCTACACCTTC
TRBV5-1	NA	TRBJ1-1	TRBD1	CASSYSGQGSAEAFF	TGCGCCAGCAGCTATTCCGGACAGGGGAGCGCTGAAGCTTTCTTT
TRBV9	NA	TRBJ1-4	NA	CASSEGFLGLRDEKLFF	TGTGCCAGCAGCGAGGGCTTCTTAGGACTTAGGGATGAAAAACTGTTTTTT
TRBV2	NA	TRBJ2-1	TRBD2	CASSVSGGGTLEQFF	TGTGCCAGCAGTGTGAGCGGGGGGGGTACACTGGAGCAGTTCTTC
TRBV18	NA	TRBJ2-7	TRBD2	CASSLGLADYEQYF	TGTGCCAGCTCACTTGGACTAGCGGACTACGAGCAGTACTTC
TRBV28	few	TRBJ2-7	NA	CASSSPRGTNLYEQYF	TGTGCCAGCAGTTCCCCCCGGGGAACAAATCTCTACGAGCAGTACTTC
TRBV12-3/TRBV12-4	NA	TRBJ2-1	TRBD2	CASKPSGIVQFF	TGTGCCAGCAAACCTAGCGGGATCGTACAGTTCTTC
TRBV5-6	NA	TRBJ2-1	NA	CASSGSGKPYNEQFF	TGTGCCAGCAGCGGTAGCGGTAAACCCTACAATGAGCAGTTCTTC
TRBV30	NA	TRBJ1-3	NA	CAWQTSSSGNTIYF	TGTGCCTGGCAGACATCGAGCTCTGGAAACACCATATATTTT
TRBV20-1	NA	TRBJ2-2	TRBD2	CSASLAGWTGELFF	TGCAGTGCTAGTTTAGCGGGGTGGACCGGGGAGCTGTTTTTT
TRBV5-1	NA	TRBJ1-1	NA	CASSLGGDTEAFF	TGCGCCAGCAGCTTGGGCGGGGACACTGAAGCTTTCTTT
TRBV7-8	NA	TRBJ2-5	TRBD2	CASSWDGGVDGETQYF	TGTGCCAGCAGCTGGGACGGGGGGGTGGACGGAGAGACCCAGTACTTC